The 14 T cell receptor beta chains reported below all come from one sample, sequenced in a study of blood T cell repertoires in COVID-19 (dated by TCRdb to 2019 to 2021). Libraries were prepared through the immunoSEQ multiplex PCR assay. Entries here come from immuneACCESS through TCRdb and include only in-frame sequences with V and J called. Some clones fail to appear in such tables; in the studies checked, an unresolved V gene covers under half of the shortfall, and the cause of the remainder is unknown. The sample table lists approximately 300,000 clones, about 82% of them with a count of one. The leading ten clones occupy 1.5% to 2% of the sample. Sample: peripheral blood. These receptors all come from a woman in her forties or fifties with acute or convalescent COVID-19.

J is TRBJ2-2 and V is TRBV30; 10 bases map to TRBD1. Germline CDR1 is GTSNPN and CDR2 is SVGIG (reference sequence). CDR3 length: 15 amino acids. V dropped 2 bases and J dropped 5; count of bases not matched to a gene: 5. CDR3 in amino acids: CAWSRRDRGTGELFF. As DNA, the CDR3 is TGTGCCTGGAGTCGGCGGGACAGGGGTACCGGGGAGCTGTTTTTT.

The CDR3, as DNA: TGTGCCAGTAGTATCGGGACAGGGGTACGTCCCCAGCATTTT. It specifies CASSIGTGVRPQHF. V gene TRBV19 combines with J gene TRBJ1-5; 10 nucleotides agree with TRBD1. The V and J ends lost 3 bases and 10 bases, in that order; junction bases with no gene match: 6. The CDR3 spans 14 residues. In germline, CDR1 is LNHDA, CDR2 SQIVND (reference sequence).

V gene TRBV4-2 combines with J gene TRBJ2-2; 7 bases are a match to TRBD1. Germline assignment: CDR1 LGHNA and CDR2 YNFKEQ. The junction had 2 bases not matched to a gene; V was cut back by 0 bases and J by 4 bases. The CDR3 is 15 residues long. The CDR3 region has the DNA TGTGCCAGCAGCCAAGATGCAGGGGGCACCGGGGAGCTGTTTTTT. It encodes CASSQDAGGTGELFF.

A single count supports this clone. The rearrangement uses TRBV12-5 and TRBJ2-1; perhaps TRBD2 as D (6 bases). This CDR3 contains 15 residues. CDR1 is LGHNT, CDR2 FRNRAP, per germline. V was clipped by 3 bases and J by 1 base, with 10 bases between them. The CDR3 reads CASGFGGLSYNEQFF. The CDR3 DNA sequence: TGTGCTAGTGGTTTCGGGGGACTGTCCTACAATGAGCAGTTCTTC.

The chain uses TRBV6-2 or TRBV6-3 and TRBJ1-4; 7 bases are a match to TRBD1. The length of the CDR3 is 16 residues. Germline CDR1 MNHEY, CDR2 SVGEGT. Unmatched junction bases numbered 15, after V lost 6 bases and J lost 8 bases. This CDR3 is CASSNPVGTAKEKLFF. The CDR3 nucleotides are TGTGCCAGCAGCAATCCCGTCGGGACAGCGAAGGAAAAACTGTTTTTT.

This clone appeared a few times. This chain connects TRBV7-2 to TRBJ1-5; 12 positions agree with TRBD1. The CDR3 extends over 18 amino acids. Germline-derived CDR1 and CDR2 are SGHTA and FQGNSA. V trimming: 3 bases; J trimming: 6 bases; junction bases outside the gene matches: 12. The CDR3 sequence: CASSFARDRGLRGQPQHF. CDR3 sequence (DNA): TGTGCCAGCAGCTTTGCAAGGGACAGGGGGCTGCGGGGTCAGCCCCAGCATTTT.

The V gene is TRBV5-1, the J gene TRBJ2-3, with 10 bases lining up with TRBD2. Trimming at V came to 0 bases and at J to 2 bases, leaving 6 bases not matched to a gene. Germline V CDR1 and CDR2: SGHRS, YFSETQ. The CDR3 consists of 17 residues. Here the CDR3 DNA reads TGCGCCAGCAGCTTGGAGGTTAGCGGGAGGTCCACAGATACGCAGTATTTT. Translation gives CASSLEVSGRSTDTQYF.

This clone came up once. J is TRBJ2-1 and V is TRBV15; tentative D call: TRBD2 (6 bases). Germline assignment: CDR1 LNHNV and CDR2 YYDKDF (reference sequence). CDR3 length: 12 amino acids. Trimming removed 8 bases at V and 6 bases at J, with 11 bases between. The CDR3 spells CATSDYSNEQFF. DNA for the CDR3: TGTGCCACCTCGGACTACTCCAATGAGCAGTTCTTC.

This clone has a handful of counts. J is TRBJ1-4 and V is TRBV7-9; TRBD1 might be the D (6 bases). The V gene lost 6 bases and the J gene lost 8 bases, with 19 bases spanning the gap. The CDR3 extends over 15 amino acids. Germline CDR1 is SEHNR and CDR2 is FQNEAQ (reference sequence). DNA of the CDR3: TGTGCCAGCAGGCCCGGGCCAGGGGTTCGGGAAAAACTGTTTTTT. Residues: CASRPGPGVREKLFF.

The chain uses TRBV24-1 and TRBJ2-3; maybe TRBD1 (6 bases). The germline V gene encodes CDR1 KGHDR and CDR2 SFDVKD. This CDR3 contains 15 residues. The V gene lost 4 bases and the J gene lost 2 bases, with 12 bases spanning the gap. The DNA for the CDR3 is TGTGCCACCAGTGACCCGGGACAACACACAGATACGCAGTATTTT. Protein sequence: CATSDPGQHTDTQYF.

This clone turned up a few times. The CDR3 region is CASSSRVQGAFF. The CDR3 bases are TGCGCCAGCAGCAGCAGGGTACAAGGAGCTTTCTTT. The chain is built from TRBV5-1 and TRBJ1-1; D perhaps matches TRBD1 (5 bases). The germline gives CDR1 SGHRS, CDR2 YFSETQ. Trimming pared 4 bases from V and 10 bases from J, leaving 14 bases between. The CDR3 has 12 amino acids.

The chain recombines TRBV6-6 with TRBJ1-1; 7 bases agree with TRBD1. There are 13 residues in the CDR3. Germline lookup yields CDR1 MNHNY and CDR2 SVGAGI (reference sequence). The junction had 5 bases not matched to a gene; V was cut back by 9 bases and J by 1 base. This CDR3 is CASRGRGNTEAFF. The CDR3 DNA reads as TGTGCCAGTAGGGGGCGCGGGAACACTGAAGCTTTCTTT.

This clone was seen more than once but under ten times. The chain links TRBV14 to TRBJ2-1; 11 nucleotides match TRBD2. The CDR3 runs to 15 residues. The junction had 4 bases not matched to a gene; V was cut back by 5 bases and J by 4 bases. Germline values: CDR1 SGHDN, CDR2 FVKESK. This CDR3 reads CASSFGLAGYNEQFF. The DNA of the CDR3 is TGTGCCAGCAGCTTTGGACTAGCGGGTTACAATGAGCAGTTCTTC. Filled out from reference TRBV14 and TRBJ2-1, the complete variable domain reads EAGVTQFPSHSVIEKGQTVTLRCDPISGHDNLYWYRRVMGKEIKFLLHFVKESKQDESGMPNNRFLAERTGGTYSTLKVQPAELEDSGVYFCASSFGLAGYNEQFFGPGTRLTVL.

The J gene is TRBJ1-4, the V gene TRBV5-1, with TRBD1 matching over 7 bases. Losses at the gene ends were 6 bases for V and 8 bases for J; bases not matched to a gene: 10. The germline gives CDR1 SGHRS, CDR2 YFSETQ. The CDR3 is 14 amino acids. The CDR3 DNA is TGCGCCAGCAAGATGACAGGGATTCGAGAAAAACTGTTTTTT. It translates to CASKMTGIREKLFF.